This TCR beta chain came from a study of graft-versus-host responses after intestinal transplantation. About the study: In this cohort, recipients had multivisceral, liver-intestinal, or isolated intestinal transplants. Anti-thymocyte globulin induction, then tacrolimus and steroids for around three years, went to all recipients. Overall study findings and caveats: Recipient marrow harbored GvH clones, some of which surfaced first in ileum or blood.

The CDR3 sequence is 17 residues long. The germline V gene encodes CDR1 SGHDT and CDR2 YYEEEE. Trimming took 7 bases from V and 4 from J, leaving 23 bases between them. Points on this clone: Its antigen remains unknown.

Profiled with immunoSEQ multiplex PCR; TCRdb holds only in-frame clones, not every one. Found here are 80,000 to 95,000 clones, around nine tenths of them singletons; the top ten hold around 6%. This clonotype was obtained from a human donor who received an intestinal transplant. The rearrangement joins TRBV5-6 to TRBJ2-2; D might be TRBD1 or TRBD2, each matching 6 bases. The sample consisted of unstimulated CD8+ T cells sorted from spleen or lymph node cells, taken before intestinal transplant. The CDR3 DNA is TGTGCCAGCTCTAAGGGGGGTTTGGAGGTCTTCACCGGGGAGCTGTTTTTT. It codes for CASSKGGLEVFTGELFF.